This T cell receptor (beta chain) derives from a study of naive and memory T cell subsets. CDR3 length: 13 residues. V gave up 7 bases and J gave up 9 bases; unmatched junction bases: 9. Germline-derived CDR1 and CDR2 are MNHNS and SASEGT. Reverse transcription of blood and skin TCR RNA was primed at alpha and beta constant regions. Amplification of ligated cDNA took four PCR rounds with SP2 and nested alpha and beta constant primers. TCRdb processed the 5' RACE reads anew with MiXCR; each CDR3 protein has one entry. The table shows about 26,000 distinct CDR3 sequences, with approximately 24% occurring only once. RNA was extracted from approximately 2.6 ml of whole blood of healthy adults. TCR cDNA received a 3' ligated oligonucleotide that carried a UMI.

The clonotype comes from a female donor in good health. J is TRBJ2-1 and V is TRBV6-1, with 7 bases that match TRBD2. This chain's CDR3 is CASTLEGGTEQFF. The CDR3 DNA follows: TGTGCCAGCACATTAGAGGGAGGGACTGAGCAGTTCTTC.